These 22 T cell receptor beta chains share one sample of origin, sequenced in a study of T-cell memory formation after mild COVID-19. MiXCR, applied by TCRdb to the 5' RACE reads, yields one record per CDR3 protein. The sample consists of about 620,000 distinct CDR3 sequences, about a sixth of them appearing once. Specimen: PBMCs or a T cell subset sorted from them (not recorded which). These receptors were taken from an adult woman who had mild COVID-19 (a few samples of this study predate the infection). Cell type and time point are not known.

The rearrangement links TRBV4-1 to TRBJ2-1; D gene unclear. Germline lookup yields CDR1 MGHRA and CDR2 YSYEKL. V dropped 0 bases and J dropped 7 bases, with 10 bases sitting between them. The CDR3 contains 14 residues. The CDR3: CASSQDSGMNEQFF. CDR3 coding DNA: TGCGCCAGCAGCCAAGATTCGGGCATGAATGAGCAGTTCTTC.

This clonotype was seen only a few times. DNA for the CDR3: TGTGCCAGCAGCTCCCTTTGGACAGGGTCGGAGTCACCCCTCCACTTT. This encodes CASSSLWTGSESPLHF. V is TRBV7-9 and J is TRBJ1-6; 8 nucleotides align to TRBD1. Germline loops: CDR1 SEHNR, CDR2 FQNEAQ (reference sequence). The CDR3 runs to 16 residues. J lost 10 bases, V lost 4 bases, and 12 bases had no gene match.

V gene TRBV6-1 combines with J gene TRBJ1-2; D possibly corresponds to TRBD1 (6 bases). The germline V gene has CDR1 MNHNS and CDR2 SASEGT. The V gene lost 3 bases and the J gene lost 0 bases, with 8 bases spanning the gap. This CDR3 contains 14 residues. In DNA form, the CDR3 reads TGTGCCAGCAGTGACAGGGGCCCTAACTATGGCTACACCTTC. It yields the protein CASSDRGPNYGYTF.

This clonotype was seen a few times. The chain recombines TRBV7-6 with TRBJ1-4; D is undetermined. The V end was cut by 0 bases, the J end by 7 bases, with 9 bases between. Germline values: CDR1 SGHVS, CDR2 FNYEAQ. CDR3 length: 14 amino acids. The CDR3 DNA reads as TGTGCCAGCAGCTTAGCAGGGTATGCTGAAAAACTGTTTTTT. Translating it yields CASSLAGYAEKLFF.

This clonotype was found a few times. The chain recombines TRBV12-3 or TRBV12-4 with TRBJ2-7; D unclear. Trimming shortened V by 5 bases and J by 0 bases, and 11 bases separated the two germline ends. CDR3 length: 14 amino acids. This CDR3 is CASSPVHSSYEQYF. The CDR3 bases are TGTGCCAGCAGTCCCGTACATAGCTCCTACGAGCAGTACTTC.

In its sample, this clonotype was seen a few times. This chain joins TRBV9 and TRBJ1-1; 7 bases line up with TRBD1. Unmatched junction bases numbered 7, after V lost 4 bases and J lost 1 base. This CDR3 comprises 15 residues. The germline gives CDR1 SGDLS, CDR2 YYNGEE. The CDR3 is CASSRGDSANTEAFF. The CDR3 bases are TGTGCCAGCAGCAGAGGGGACAGTGCGAACACTGAAGCTTTCTTT.

Only a few counts were recorded for this clonotype. A read error is possible here, since a much larger clone lies one base away. The chain is built from TRBV5-8 and TRBJ2-4; D gene unclear. Germline CDR1 and CDR2: SGHTS and YDEGEE. The CDR3 runs to 9 residues. V lost 7 bases and J 8 bases, leaving 4 bases between the germline ends. CDR3 region: CASEDIQYF. The CDR3 bases are TGTGCCAGCGAGGACATTCAGTACTTC.

The rearrangement uses TRBV5-6 and TRBJ1-5; D may be TRBD1 (5 bases). Germline V gene data show CDR1 as SGHDT and CDR2 as YYEEEE. Trimming took off 0 bases at V and 7 bases at J, with 8 bases between the two ends. The CDR3 has 13 amino acids. The CDR3 nucleotides read TGTGCCAGCAGCTTGGCCAGGGCACAGCCCCAGCATTTT. Translation gives CASSLARAQPQHF. Drawing the rest from reference TRBV5-6 and TRBJ1-5, the complete variable domain is DAGVTQSPTHLIKTRGQQVTLRCSPKSGHDTVSWYQQALGQGPQFIFQYYEEEERQRGNFPDRFSGHQFPNYSSELNVNALLLGDSALYLCASSLARAQPQHFGDGTRLSIL.

This clonotype was seen more than once but under ten times. This rearrangement joins TRBV9 to TRBJ2-1; D is unclear. The CDR3 has 14 amino acids. Germline loops: CDR1 SGDLS, CDR2 YYNGEE. Trimming took 0 bases from V and 0 from J, leaving 4 bases between them. In nucleotides, the CDR3 is TGTGCCAGCAGCGTAGCCCTCTCCTACAATGAGCAGTTCTTC. Protein product: CASSVALSYNEQFF.

This clonotype was found a few times. The chain carries TRBV24-1 and TRBJ2-3; the D gene is possibly TRBD1 (6 bases). V shed 3 bases and J shed 9 bases, with 12 bases lying between them. The V gene's germline CDR1 is KGHDR and CDR2 SFDVKD. The CDR3 has 13 residues. The CDR3 sequence: CATSDLRGRTQYF. For the CDR3, the DNA is TGTGCCACCAGTGATCTCAGGGGTAGGACGCAGTATTTT.

The genes are TRBV19 and TRBJ1-5; D unresolved. Trimming took 6 bases from V and 0 from J, leaving 12 bases between them. CDR1 and CDR2 (germline): LNHDA, SQIVND (reference sequence). The CDR3 contains 15 residues. DNA for the CDR3: TGTGCCAGTAGCCCAGCGAAATATAGCAATCAGCCCCAGCATTTT. This codes for CASSPAKYSNQPQHF.

The sample holds a few counts of this clonotype. The chain is built from TRBV7-9 and TRBJ2-1, with a weak D call TRBD2 (5 bases). The CDR3 runs 14 residues. V dropped 3 bases and J dropped 6 bases, with 12 bases sitting between them. Germline-derived CDR1 and CDR2 are SEHNR and FQNEAQ (reference sequence). CDR3 nucleotide sequence: TGTGCCAGCAGCTTTGGACTGCTTGGCAATGAGCAGTTCTTC. Encoded protein: CASSFGLLGNEQFF.

The genes are TRBV6-2 or TRBV6-3 and TRBJ1-2, with a possible D match to TRBD1 (6 bases). The CDR3 contains 18 residues. Trimming pared 0 bases from V and 6 bases from J, leaving 23 bases between. Germline loops: CDR1 MNHEY, CDR2 SVGEGT. The CDR3 region has the DNA TGTGCCAGCAGTTACTCGAGGTCTCCGACAGGTCGCTGGGATGGCTACACCTTC. Its protein product is CASSYSRSPTGRWDGYTF.

CDR3 protein: CASSFRTRLRGTEAFF. CDR3 nucleotides: TGTGCCAGCAGTTTTAGGACACGACTTAGAGGGACTGAAGCTTTCTTT. The rearrangement uses TRBV12-3 or TRBV12-4 and TRBJ1-1, with D possibly matching TRBD1 (5 bases). The CDR3 is 16 residues long. Trimming pared 3 bases from V and 5 bases from J, leaving 19 bases between.

J is TRBJ2-2 and V is TRBV5-1, with unresolved D. The CDR3 consists of 14 residues. Germline CDR1 is SGHRS and CDR2 is YFSETQ. Trimming pared 3 bases from V and 1 base from J, leaving 7 bases between. DNA for the CDR3: TGCGCCAGCAGCTCTCAGCTGAACACCGGGGAGCTGTTTTTT. Its protein product is CASSSQLNTGELFF.

This clonotype occurred a few times. V and J are TRBV6-5 and TRBJ2-1, with 13 bases fitting TRBD2. The junction had 9 bases not matched to a gene; V was cut back by 4 bases and J by 9 bases. The CDR3 sequence is 16 residues long. Germline loops: CDR1 MNHEY, CDR2 SVGAGI. CDR3 amino acids: CASSFILAGGPGEQFF. The DNA for the CDR3 is TGTGCCAGCAGTTTCATACTAGCGGGAGGGCCCGGTGAGCAGTTCTTC.

The table lists this clonotype with a few counts. The chain uses TRBV3-1 and TRBJ2-7; perhaps D is TRBD1 or TRBD2 (5 bases each). The germline V gene encodes CDR1 LGHDT and CDR2 YNNKEL (reference sequence). Trimming cost V 0 bases and J 2 bases, with 17 bases left between them. CDR3 length: 17 residues. CDR3 region: CASSQDLTGRGTYEQYF. Here the CDR3 DNA reads TGTGCCAGCAGCCAAGATTTAACGGGAAGGGGCACCTACGAGCAGTACTTC.

The rearrangement uses TRBV20-1 and TRBJ2-7; D gene uncertain. Trimming stripped 5 bases from V and 2 bases from J, with 10 bases between. CDR1 and CDR2 (germline): DFQATT, SNEGSKA (reference sequence). The CDR3 is made up of 12 amino acids. The DNA of the CDR3 is TGCAGTGCTTCTCGCGGAGCCTACGAGCAGTACTTC. Translated: CSASRGAYEQYF.

The chain combines TRBV20-1 with TRBJ1-4; TRBD1 matches at 7 bases. This CDR3 contains 15 residues. The germline gives CDR1 DFQATT, CDR2 SNEGSKA (reference sequence). Trimming at V came to 3 bases and at J to 0 bases, leaving 4 bases not matched to a gene. CDR3 DNA: TGCAGTGCTAGGGAAGGGACAGCAACTAATGAAAAACTGTTTTTT. This sequence encodes CSAREGTATNEKLFF.

The chain uses TRBV7-2 and TRBJ2-1; D perhaps matches TRBD1 (5 bases). Looked up from germline, CDR1 is SGHTA and CDR2 is FQGNSA. The V end was cut by 1 base, the J end by 4 bases, with 8 bases between. The CDR3 runs to 14 residues. The CDR3 sequence is CASSLGQIYNEQFF. Here the CDR3 DNA reads TGTGCCAGCAGCTTAGGACAGATATACAATGAGCAGTTCTTC.

There are a few counts of this clonotype. This chain links TRBV5-1 with TRBJ1-1; D unclear. Trimming took off 2 bases at V and 5 bases at J, with 10 bases between the two ends. Germline values: CDR1 SGHRS, CDR2 YFSETQ. The CDR3 is made up of 13 amino acids. The CDR3 sequence: CASSFDLGTEAFF. CDR3 DNA sequence: TGCGCCAGCAGCTTTGACCTGGGAACTGAAGCTTTCTTT.

This clonotype was seen more than once but under ten times. J is TRBJ2-1 and V is TRBV7-9; D remains ambiguous. V shed 0 bases and J shed 8 bases, with 17 bases lying between them. Per germline, CDR1 SEHNR and CDR2 FQNEAQ (reference sequence). The CDR3 has 16 residues. CDR3 sequence (DNA): TGTGCCAGCAGCTTAGCTCTCTCCGTGGCCCGTCATGAGCAGTTCTTC. The encoded protein is CASSLALSVARHEQFF.